Shown below are 12 T cell receptor beta chains from a single sample sequenced in a study of shared clonotypes between healthy human individuals. The method was immunoSEQ multiplex PCR; TCRdb's version includes in-frame clones alone and lacks a portion of them. This table holds roughly 500,000 clones, 65% to 85% found once. Sequencing was done on a sample of PBMCs. The receptors come from a woman between 40 and 55 years old in good health. Some clones in this sample may be carry-over from other donors' samples.

As concerns this clone: A far bigger clonotype differs at one base, so this is likely a read error. The sample carries other DNA sequences with the same CDR3. The chain is built from TRBV5-1 and TRBJ2-4; maybe TRBD2 (5 bases). The V end lost 4 bases, the J end lost 7 bases, and 18 bases lay between the germline ends. The CDR3 has 15 amino acids. Germline V gives CDR1 SGHRS, CDR2 YFSETQ. The CDR3 reads CASSLEGQPGNIQYF. The DNA of the CDR3 is TGCGCCAGCAGCCTAGAGGGCCAACCCGGGAACATTCAGTACTTC.

The chain employs TRBV27 and TRBJ2-1, with a weak D call TRBD2 (7 bases). The CDR3 length is 14 residues. Per the germline V gene, CDR1 is MNHEY and CDR2 is SMNVEV (reference sequence). The V and J ends lost 6 bases and 4 bases respectively, with 13 bases between them. The CDR3 bases are TGTGCCAGCAGGGGGGGCGGGAGTTACAATGAGCAGTTCTTC. Its translation: CASRGGGSYNEQFF.

The rearrangement uses TRBV5-1 and TRBJ2-2; 8 bases line up with TRBD2. Trimming removed 1 base from V and 4 bases from J; junction bases left unmatched: 6. This CDR3 spans 16 amino acids. Germline V lookup: CDR1 SGHRS, CDR2 YFSETQ. This CDR3 reads CASSLWAGGFTGELFF. The CDR3 DNA follows: TGCGCCAGCAGCTTGTGGGCGGGAGGCTTCACCGGGGAGCTGTTTTTT.

This clone turned up a few times. This chain connects TRBV4-2 to TRBJ2-2; weak D call: TRBD1 (5 bases). V gave up 1 base and J gave up 2 bases, with 8 bases separating them. Germline CDR1 reads LGHNA; CDR2 reads YNFKEQ. This CDR3 has 15 residues. CDR3 loop: CASSQATENTGELFF. The CDR3 DNA sequence: TGTGCCAGCAGCCAAGCGACAGAAAACACCGGGGAGCTGTTTTTT.

To note about this clone: With only one base between it and a far larger clone, this is likely a read error. The chain uses TRBV9 and TRBJ2-3; D possibly corresponds to TRBD1 (5 bases). The J call is doubtful: the DNA matches TRBJ1-5 better. Germline lookup yields CDR1 SGDLS and CDR2 YYNGEE. This CDR3 spans 12 amino acids. The CDR3 bases are TGTGCCAGCAGCATTCAGGGAGATACGCAGCATTTT. Translated: CASSIQGDTQHF.

With regard to this clone: A far larger clone is only one base removed, so a read error is likely. This chain joins TRBV5-4 and TRBJ1-2; 9 positions agree with TRBD1. Germline V gene data show CDR1 as SGHNT and CDR2 as YYREEE (reference sequence). The CDR3 contains 14 residues. The CDR3 sequence: CASSFGDRDYGYAF. The CDR3 region has the DNA TGTGCCAGCAGCTTCGGGGACAGGGACTATGGCTACGCCTTC.

J is TRBJ1-1 and V is TRBV6-1; D unclear. The CDR3 length is 13 residues. CDR1 MNHNS and CDR2 SASEGT come from the germline V gene. Between the trimmed V and J ends, which lost 4 bases and 7 bases, there was a span of 13 bases. CDR3 DNA: TGTGCCAGCAGTGCCTGGGTCTCCGATGAAGCTTTCTTT. Protein sequence: CASSAWVSDEAFF.

The chain couples TRBV30 to TRBJ1-5; 7 bases agree with TRBD1. V gave up 4 bases and J gave up 4 bases; unmatched junction bases: 7. Looked up from germline, CDR1 is GTSNPN and CDR2 is SVGIG (reference sequence). This CDR3 spans 14 amino acids. CDR3 in amino acids: CAWTTGALNQPQHF. Written as DNA, the CDR3 is TGTGCCTGGACTACAGGGGCCCTAAATCAGCCCCAGCATTTT.

The chain combines TRBV4-1 with TRBJ1-2, with D maybe TRBD1 (6 bases). Per germline, CDR1 MGHRA and CDR2 YSYEKL. V was pared by 1 base and J by 6 bases, with 18 bases between. The CDR3 totals 16 residues. The CDR3 region has the DNA TGCGCCAGCAGCCAAGGAATCCTTTGGGGGCTTAATGGCTACACCTTC. Its translation: CASSQGILWGLNGYTF.

This chain uses TRBV13 with TRBJ2-7; TRBD1 or TRBD2 may be the D gene (5 bases each). Germline CDR1 and CDR2: PRHDT and FYEKMQ (reference sequence). The CDR3 is 16 residues long. The V gene lost 5 bases and the J gene lost 0 bases, with 17 bases spanning the gap. The CDR3 region is CASSDTGTHPSYEQYF. The CDR3 DNA is TGTGCCAGCAGCGACACCGGGACCCATCCCTCCTACGAGCAGTACTTC. Combining the CDR3 with reference TRBV13 and TRBJ2-7 gives the whole variable domain AAGVIQSPRHLIKEKRETATLKCYPIPRHDTVYWYQQGPGQDPQFLISFYEKMQSDKGSIPDRFSAQQFSDYHSELNMSSLELGDSALYFCASSDTGTHPSYEQYFGPGTRLTVT.

The rearrangement uses TRBV18 and TRBJ1-4; unclear D gene. CDR1 is KGHSH, CDR2 LQKENI, per germline. V was clipped by 4 bases and J by 2 bases, with 5 bases between them. The length of the CDR3 is 13 residues. For the CDR3, the DNA is TGTGCCAGCTCACGTAGGACTAATGAAAAACTGTTTTTT. Protein sequence: CASSRRTNEKLFF.

The genes are TRBV18 and TRBJ2-1; 8 positions agree with TRBD1. The V and J ends lost 5 bases and 9 bases, in that order; junction bases with no gene match: 9. This CDR3 has 14 residues. Germline V CDR1 and CDR2: KGHSH, LQKENI. CDR3 DNA: TGTGCCAGCTCAATGACAGGGGATTGGGGTGAGCAGTTCTTC. It codes for CASSMTGDWGEQFF.